This entry lists 8 T cell receptor beta chains sequenced from one sample in a study of T-cell memory formation after mild COVID-19. TCRdb ran MiXCR on the 5' RACE reads and lists one entry per CDR3 protein. The sample lists around 140,000 distinct CDR3 sequences, under 25% seen once, with about 2% in the top ten. Material: PBMCs or a T cell subset sorted from them (not recorded which). These receptors were collected from an adult woman who had mild COVID-19 (a few samples of this study predate the infection). Cell type and time point are not known.

This clonotype was seen a few times. The DNA for the CDR3 is TGTGCCAGCAGTACGAACCGGGACGGGCCCTACGAGCAGTACTTC. Translating gives CASSTNRDGPYEQYF. The rearrangement joins TRBV12-3 or TRBV12-4 to TRBJ2-7; D tentatively reads TRBD1 or TRBD2 (5 bases each). This CDR3 comprises 15 residues. Trimming shortened V by 5 bases and J by 2 bases, and 16 bases separated the two germline ends.

This clonotype was recorded at least ten times. The genes are TRBV5-1 and TRBJ2-7, with TRBD2 matching over 8 bases. The V and J ends lost 0 bases and 4 bases, in that order; junction bases with no gene match: 9. The CDR3 totals 16 residues. CDR1 is SGHRS and CDR2 is YFSETQ in the germline V gene. Here the CDR3 reads CASSLGPSGRSYEQYF. The CDR3 bases are TGCGCCAGCAGCTTGGGTCCTAGCGGGCGATCTTACGAGCAGTACTTC.

The chain recombines TRBV7-8 with TRBJ2-1, with D perhaps matching TRBD2 (6 bases). V was cut by 2 bases and J by 2 bases, with 13 bases left in between. Germline V gene lookup returns CDR1 SGHVS and CDR2 FQNEAQ. The CDR3 totals 16 residues. The CDR3 here is CASSLFRTGAYNEQFF. In DNA form, the CDR3 reads TGTGCCAGCAGCTTATTCCGGACGGGGGCCTACAATGAGCAGTTCTTC.

The rearrangement links TRBV18 to TRBJ1-6; 12 bases agree with TRBD1. Per the germline V gene, CDR1 is KGHSH and CDR2 is LQKENI. After removal of 4 bases from V and 7 bases from J, the junction contained 5 bases not matched to a gene. The CDR3 is 16 amino acids. CDR3 DNA: TGTGCCAGCTCACTCGGGACAGGGGGCAGCAATTCACCCCTCCACTTT. Its protein is CASSLGTGGSNSPLHF.

In its sample, this clonotype was seen a few times. This chain uses TRBV6-5 with TRBJ1-5; D is uncertain. CDR3 size: 13 residues. With 6 bases removed from V and 6 bases from J, the gap between germline ends came to 12 bases. The germline CDR1 and CDR2 sequences are MNHEY and SVGAGI. The CDR3 region has the DNA TGTGCCAGCAGCCGGGGTTGGGGTCAGCCCCAGCATTTT. This sequence encodes CASSRGWGQPQHF.

The chain couples TRBV7-9 to TRBJ1-1; no firm D call. Trimming left V 5 bases short and J 0 bases short, with 7 bases between. The CDR3 consists of 13 residues. Germline CDR1 and CDR2: SEHNR and FQNEAQ (reference sequence). CDR3 amino acids: CASSPIMNTEAFF. CDR3 nucleotide sequence: TGTGCCAGCAGCCCCATCATGAACACTGAAGCTTTCTTT.

This clonotype appeared a few times. V is TRBV5-6 and J is TRBJ2-7; D perhaps matches TRBD2 (6 bases). The germline V gene encodes CDR1 SGHDT and CDR2 YYEEEE. V dropped 5 bases and J dropped 7 bases, with 25 bases sitting between them. The CDR3 runs to 16 residues. CDR3 bases: TGTGCCAGCAGTTGGAGGCCGGGAGCACGAACGGGGGAGCAGTACTTC. Translated: CASSWRPGARTGEQYF.

V gene TRBV5-1 combines with J gene TRBJ2-1; 8 bases match TRBD1. CDR1 is SGHRS, CDR2 YFSETQ, per germline. The CDR3 covers 17 residues. J was trimmed by 3 bases and V by 0 bases; bases with no gene match: 8. CDR3 region: CASSLAFGTGSYNEQFF. The CDR3 bases are TGCGCCAGCAGCTTGGCTTTCGGGACAGGTAGCTACAATGAGCAGTTCTTC.